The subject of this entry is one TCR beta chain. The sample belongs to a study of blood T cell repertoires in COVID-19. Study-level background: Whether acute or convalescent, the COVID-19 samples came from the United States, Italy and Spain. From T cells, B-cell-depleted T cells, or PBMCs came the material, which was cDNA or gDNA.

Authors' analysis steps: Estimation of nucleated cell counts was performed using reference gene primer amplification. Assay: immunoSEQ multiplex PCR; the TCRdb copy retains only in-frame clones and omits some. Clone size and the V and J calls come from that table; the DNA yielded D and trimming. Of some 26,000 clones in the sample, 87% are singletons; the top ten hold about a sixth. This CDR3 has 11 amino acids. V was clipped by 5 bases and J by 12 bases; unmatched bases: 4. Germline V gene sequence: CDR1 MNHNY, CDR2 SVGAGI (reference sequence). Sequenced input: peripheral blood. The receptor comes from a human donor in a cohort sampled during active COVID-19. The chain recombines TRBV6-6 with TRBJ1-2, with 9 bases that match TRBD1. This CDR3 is CASSQDRGNTF. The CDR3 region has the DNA TGTGCCAGCAGTCAGGACAGGGGAAACACCTTC.